The next 14 T cell receptor beta chains were all read from a single sample in a study of blood T cell repertoires in COVID-19. Profiled with immunoSEQ multiplex PCR; TCRdb holds only in-frame clones, not every one. The sample shows 100,000 or so clones, about 85% of them seen only once. Sequences were obtained from peripheral blood. Every receptor here comes from a human donor in a cohort sampled during active COVID-19.

The J gene is TRBJ2-2, the V gene TRBV24-1; 9 positions agree with TRBD1. The CDR3 extends over 16 amino acids. With 3 bases clipped from V and 4 bases from J, the junction kept 5 bases outside the gene matches. Germline lookup yields CDR1 KGHDR and CDR2 SFDVKD. The CDR3 protein is CATSDPTGGGTGELFF. CDR3 in DNA: TGTGCCACCAGTGATCCTACAGGGGGCGGCACCGGGGAGCTGTTTTTT.

This clone has only a few counts. The chain employs TRBV18 and TRBJ2-3; D may be TRBD2 (5 bases). CDR1 and CDR2 (germline): KGHSH, LQKENI. The CDR3 sequence is 14 residues long. V shed 3 bases and J shed 4 bases, with 11 bases lying between them. In DNA form, the CDR3 reads TGTGCCAGCTCACCTTCACTAGTCGCAGATACGCAGTATTTT. It is translated as CASSPSLVADTQYF. The whole variable domain, remainder taken from reference TRBV18 and TRBJ2-3, is NAGVMQNPRHLVRRRGQEARLRCSPMKGHSHVYWYRQLPEEGLKFMVYLQKENIIDESGMPKERFSAEFPKEGPSILRIQQVVRGDSAAYFCASSPSLVADTQYFGPGTRLTVL.

The chain employs TRBV2 and TRBJ2-3; possible D gene TRBD1, 6 bases. V was cut by 3 bases and J by 1 base, with 8 bases left in between. Germline V gene data show CDR1 as SNHLY and CDR2 as FYNNEI. CDR3 length equals 14 residues. The CDR3 region is CASSEYRGTDTQYF. CDR3 sequence (DNA): TGTGCCAGCAGTGAGTACAGGGGCACAGATACGCAGTATTTT.

This chain uses TRBV7-9 with TRBJ1-1, with D perhaps matching TRBD1 (5 bases). Trimming stripped 3 bases from V and 0 bases from J, with 14 bases between. CDR1 is SEHNR and CDR2 is FQNEAQ in the germline V gene (reference sequence). This CDR3 has 16 residues. The CDR3 here is CASSFGQEGMNTEAFF. The CDR3 nucleotides read TGTGCCAGCAGCTTTGGGCAGGAGGGGATGAACACTGAAGCTTTCTTT.

This chain links TRBV7-9 with TRBJ1-2; D may be TRBD1 (5 bases). This CDR3 contains 19 residues. Germline V gene data show CDR1 as SEHNR and CDR2 as FQNEAQ (reference sequence). V was pared by 4 bases and J by 6 bases, with 30 bases between. The DNA of the CDR3 is TGTGCCAGCAGCTCCCCGATAGCCGGGAGTCAGAGGCAGGGAGATGGCTACACCTTC. It yields the protein CASSSPIAGSQRQGDGYTF.

V and J are TRBV10-3 and TRBJ1-4, with 8 bases identical to TRBD1. Trimming at V came to 3 bases and at J to 5 bases, leaving 5 bases not matched to a gene. Per the germline V gene, CDR1 is ENHRY and CDR2 is SYGVKD. The CDR3 contains 15 residues. The CDR3 is CAISDTRGLNEKLFF. The CDR3 DNA reads TGTGCCATCAGTGACACCAGGGGGCTGAATGAAAAACTGTTTTTT.

The chain carries TRBV5-4 and TRBJ1-1, with D tentatively TRBD1 (5 bases). The V gene's germline CDR1 is SGHNT and CDR2 YYREEE (reference sequence). CDR3 length: 14 amino acids. Trimming pared 4 bases from V and 1 base from J, leaving 11 bases between. The chain's CDR3 is CASSVSTANTEAFF. CDR3 nucleotides: TGTGCCAGCAGCGTATCGACAGCGAACACTGAAGCTTTCTTT.

The chain is built from TRBV7-9 and TRBJ2-5; 7 bases match TRBD1. J gave up 3 bases and V 2 bases, and 12 bases lay outside the gene matches. Germline V gene data show CDR1 as SEHNR and CDR2 as FQNEAQ (reference sequence). This CDR3 is built from 17 residues. CDR3 loop: CASSLISGRDRKETQYF. CDR3 DNA sequence: TGTGCCAGCAGCTTAATTAGTGGCCGGGACAGAAAAGAGACCCAGTACTTC.

This sequence joins TRBV19 and TRBJ2-3, with 8 bases aligning to TRBD1. Germline V lookup: CDR1 LNHDA, CDR2 SQIVND (reference sequence). The CDR3 is 15 amino acids. V lost 8 bases to trimming and J lost 3 bases; unmatched junction nucleotides: 10. The DNA for the CDR3 is TGTGCCAGTCAGCCTTACAGGGGGACGACAGATACGCAGTATTTT. This gives the protein CASQPYRGTTDTQYF.

The chain uses TRBV27 and TRBJ1-1, with 7 bases that match TRBD1. Trimming cost V 0 bases and J 4 bases; bases outside gene matches: 2. Germline-derived CDR1 and CDR2 are MNHEY and SMNVEV (reference sequence). The CDR3 has 14 amino acids. CDR3: CASSLSRDSTEAFF. The CDR3 region has the DNA TGTGCCAGCAGTTTATCGCGGGACAGCACTGAAGCTTTCTTT.

The chain couples TRBV7-2 to TRBJ1-5, with 7 bases fitting TRBD1. CDR1 and CDR2 from the germline V gene are SGHTA and FQGNSA. Trimming cost V 5 bases and J 7 bases; bases outside gene matches: 8. CDR3 length: 14 amino acids. The CDR3 region has the DNA TGTGCCAGCAGCGCCCGGGACAGTCAACAGCCCCAGCATTTT. Its translation is CASSARDSQQPQHF.

The chain carries TRBV28 and TRBJ2-2; 14 positions agree with TRBD2. V was clipped by 6 bases and J by 7 bases; unmatched bases: 16. Germline V gene sequence: CDR1 MDHEN, CDR2 SYDVKM. This CDR3 spans 19 amino acids. The chain's CDR3 is CASRPGTSGSSLRVGELFF. As DNA, the CDR3 is TGTGCCAGCAGGCCCGGGACTAGCGGGAGTTCCCTGCGGGTCGGGGAGCTGTTTTTT.

The CDR3 loop is CASRGGTPHWGYTF. The DNA for the CDR3 is TGTGCCAGCCGAGGTGGAACGCCCCACTGGGGCTACACCTTC. The chain couples TRBV6-5 to TRBJ1-2; D not resolved. This CDR3 spans 14 amino acids. V was pared by 8 bases and J by 8 bases, with 21 bases between. Germline V gene data show CDR1 as MNHEY and CDR2 as SVGAGI.

The CDR3 nucleotides are TGTGCCAGCAGCTTTGCAGGGGCGTACAATGAGCAGTTCTTC. This translates into CASSFAGAYNEQFF. The chain is built from TRBV7-9 and TRBJ2-1, with D perhaps TRBD1 (6 bases). The germline V gene encodes CDR1 SEHNR and CDR2 FQNEAQ (reference sequence). This CDR3 has 14 residues. Trimming removed 3 bases from V and 4 bases from J, with 10 bases in between.